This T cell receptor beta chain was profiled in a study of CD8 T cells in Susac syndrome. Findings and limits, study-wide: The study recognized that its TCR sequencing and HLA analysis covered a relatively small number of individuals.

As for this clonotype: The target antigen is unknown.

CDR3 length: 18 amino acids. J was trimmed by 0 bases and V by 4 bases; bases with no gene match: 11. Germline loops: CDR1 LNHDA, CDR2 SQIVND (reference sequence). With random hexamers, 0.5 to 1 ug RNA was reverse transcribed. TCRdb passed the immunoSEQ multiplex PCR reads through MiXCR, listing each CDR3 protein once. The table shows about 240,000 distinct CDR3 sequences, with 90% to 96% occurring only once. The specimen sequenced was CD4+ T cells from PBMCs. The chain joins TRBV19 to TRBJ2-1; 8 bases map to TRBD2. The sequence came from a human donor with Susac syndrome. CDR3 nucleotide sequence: TGTGCCAGTAGTACCCTGCCTAAGAGCGGGAGCTCCTACAATGAGCAGTTCTTC. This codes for CASSTLPKSGSSYNEQFF.